Listed below are T cell receptor beta chains from one sample, sequenced in a study of shared clonotypes between healthy human individuals. Method: immunoSEQ multiplex PCR; TCRdb's copy keeps in-frame clones and lacks some. This table has about 2.1 million clones, 85% to 95% appearing once. The sequenced sample consisted of naive CD8+ T cells from PBMCs. Every receptor here comes from a man aged 18 to 30 in good health. Some clones in this sample may be carry-over from other donors' samples. Both conserved end residues are part of each CDR3. Each record gives: V gene, CDR3 protein.

V gene: TRBV6-5; CDR3 protein: CASSYTANTEAFF
V gene: TRBV9; CDR3 protein: CASAGQSSYNEQFF
V gene: TRBV5-4; CDR3 protein: CASSPGGGTGELFF
V gene: TRBV11-2; CDR3 protein: CASSLDWRAGQETQYF
V gene: TRBV5-1; CDR3 protein: CASRPVTGEWTYEQYF
V gene: TRBV9; CDR3 protein: CASSAIPGYSTGNTIYF
V gene: TRBV7-3; CDR3 protein: CASGGGNTIYF
V gene: TRBV9; CDR3 protein: CASSVGLAGEQYF
V gene: TRBV19; CDR3 protein: CASGPARDEQFF
V gene: TRBV7-9; CDR3 protein: CASSIVRQALTGNTIYF
V gene: TRBV6-5; CDR3 protein: CASRPRGTGSYEQYF
V gene: TRBV6-1; CDR3 protein: CASSDRWGGLAKNIQYF
V gene: TRBV28; CDR3 protein: CASSYRGGGGNEQFF
V gene: TRBV30; CDR3 protein: CAWSVDSTSSYEQYF
V gene: TRBV25-1; CDR3 protein: CASSEWVTGRANTGELFF
V gene: TRBV5-6; CDR3 protein: CASSPIGDRGHEQYF
V gene: TRBV9; CDR3 protein: CASNSGIRNQPQHF
V gene: TRBV28; CDR3 protein: CASSRSSYNEQFF
V gene: TRBV9; CDR3 protein: CASSAGRMNTEAFF
V gene: TRBV7-6; CDR3 protein: CASSLGPEQFF
V gene: TRBV27; CDR3 protein: CASSSNRPYEQYF
V gene: TRBV5-1; CDR3 protein: CASSFGRGSNYGYTF
V gene: TRBV7-9; CDR3 protein: CASSPGTGYNEQFF
V gene: TRBV7-3; CDR3 protein: CASSSRDSNTGELFF
V gene: TRBV9; CDR3 protein: CASSVRVGDRGYSTQYF
V gene: TRBV11-2; CDR3 protein: CASSLGAEAFF
V gene: TRBV7-8; CDR3 protein: CASSPQKPPGEQFF
V gene: TRBV27; CDR3 protein: CASSLISGNTEAFF
V gene: TRBV29-1; CDR3 protein: CSVDSKTNYGYTF
V gene: TRBV27; CDR3 protein: CASSLRQGMNTEAFF
V gene: TRBV5-5; CDR3 protein: CASSFVGNGVNEQFF
V gene: TRBV19; CDR3 protein: CASSTGTGPGELFF
V gene: TRBV7-6; CDR3 protein: CASSLAGLNTGELFF
V gene: TRBV5-3; CDR3 protein: CAGNGQPGTIDPGWNEQFF
V gene: TRBV7-2; CDR3 protein: CASRTRGGGNTGELFF
V gene: TRBV11-2; CDR3 protein: CASSLGLASSYNEQFF
V gene: TRBV11-1; CDR3 protein: CAPYRVVYEQYF
V gene: TRBV27; CDR3 protein: CASSSGQGAVNEQFF
V gene: TRBV27; CDR3 protein: CASSSGQNYGYTF
V gene: TRBV14; CDR3 protein: CASSQESTGGPVYGYTF
V gene: TRBV6-6; CDR3 protein: CASSYTDGYTEAFF
V gene: TRBV9; CDR3 protein: CASNQDGANYGYTF
V gene: TRBV29-1; CDR3 protein: CSVDIASGYNEQFF
V gene: TRBV28; CDR3 protein: CASSFRKNIQYF